Listed here are 29 T cell receptor beta chains from one sample, sequenced in a study of shared clonotypes between healthy human individuals. Naive CD8 cells lacked CD45RO, underwent positive selection for CCR7 and left out terminally differentiated effector memory CD45RA+ cells. Profiling relied on immunoSEQ multiplex PCR, and the TCRdb table lists in-frame clones only, not all of them. The sample yields about 1,800,000 clones, approximately 95% seen once. Sequenced material: naive CD8+ T cells sorted from blood. The receptor set was obtained from a man between 18 and 29 years old in good health.

The chain combines TRBV6-1 with TRBJ2-7; 10 nucleotides align to TRBD1. Germline loops: CDR1 MNHNS, CDR2 SASEGT. J was trimmed by 6 bases and V by 9 bases; bases with no gene match: 8. This CDR3 is built from 13 residues. CDR3 in DNA: TGTGCCAGTGGGGACAGGGGTATACGCGAGCAGTACTTC. This sequence encodes CASGDRGIREQYF.

V and J are TRBV7-9 and TRBJ2-1; 10 positions agree with TRBD2. Germline values: CDR1 SEHNR, CDR2 FQNEAQ (reference sequence). Unmatched junction bases numbered 12, after V lost 3 bases and J lost 10 bases. The CDR3 spans 16 residues. The CDR3 DNA reads TGTGCCAGCAGCTTCCCCCGGGGAGAGCGGGGGGGGGAGCAGTTCTTC. Residues: CASSFPRGERGGEQFF. The variable domain in full, with the rest retrieved from reference TRBV7-9 and TRBJ2-1, is DTGVSQNPRHKITKRGQNVTFRCDPISEHNRLYWYRQTLGQGPEFLTYFQNEAQLEKSRLLSDRFSAERPKGSFSTLEIQRTEQGDSAMYLCASSFPRGERGGEQFFGPGTRLTVL.

The chain combines TRBV27 with TRBJ1-2; 9 positions agree with TRBD1. V gave up 3 bases and J gave up 8 bases; unmatched junction bases: 7. Per germline, CDR1 MNHEY and CDR2 SMNVEV (reference sequence). The CDR3 contains 14 residues. The CDR3 bases are TGTGCCAGCAGTTTCGTACAGGGGGCGCGCGGCTACACCTTC. This translates into CASSFVQGARGYTF.

This clone occurred once. This sequence joins TRBV5-4 and TRBJ1-2; D may be TRBD1 (5 bases). The CDR3 spans 16 residues. The germline CDR1 and CDR2 sequences are SGHNT and YYREEE (reference sequence). V was clipped by 0 bases and J by 4 bases, with 16 bases between them. CDR3 loop: CASSLEVASGAYGYTF. Here the CDR3 DNA reads TGTGCCAGCAGCTTGGAAGTTGCGTCTGGGGCCTATGGCTACACCTTC.

The V gene is TRBV4-2, the J gene TRBJ1-3; D is unresolved. The CDR3 totals 16 residues. Trimming removed 2 bases at V and 4 bases at J, with 15 bases between. From germline, CDR1 is LGHNA and CDR2 YNFKEQ. The CDR3 region is CASSQMSEGLGNTIYF. The CDR3, as DNA: TGTGCCAGCAGCCAAATGTCTGAGGGTTTAGGAAACACCATATATTTT.

The CDR3 is CASSSFSGRAIDYNEQFF. CDR3 DNA sequence: TGCGCCAGCAGCTCCTTTAGCGGGAGGGCCATAGATTACAATGAGCAGTTCTTC. The chain uses TRBV5-1 and TRBJ2-1; 11 nucleotides match TRBD2. Germline values: CDR1 SGHRS, CDR2 YFSETQ. V lost 3 bases, J lost 4 bases, and 12 bases stayed unmatched. This CDR3 has 18 residues.

V gene TRBV5-4 combines with J gene TRBJ2-2; a weak D match, TRBD2 (5 bases). Between the trimmed V and J ends, which lost 0 bases and 3 bases, there was a span of 12 bases. The length of the CDR3 is 16 residues. Germline-derived CDR1 and CDR2 are SGHNT and YYREEE (reference sequence). Written as DNA, the CDR3 is TGTGCCAGCAGCTTGGCCTCGGGATGGTACACCGGGGAGCTGTTTTTT. Translation gives CASSLASGWYTGELFF.

Notes on this clone: Other DNA sequences in the sample encode the same CDR3. The chain joins TRBV29-1 to TRBJ1-2; 7 bases agree with TRBD1. Germline V gene data show CDR1 as SQVTM and CDR2 as ANQGSEA. Trimming took 3 bases from V and 0 from J; bases not matched to a gene: 1. CDR3 length equals 13 residues. The chain's CDR3 is CSVEGQSNYGYTF. The CDR3 DNA sequence: TGCAGCGTTGAGGGACAGTCTAACTATGGCTACACCTTC.

This clone has more than one count but fewer than ten. The V and J genes are TRBV7-6 and TRBJ2-7; D might be TRBD1 or TRBD2, each matching 5 bases. The V end was cut by 5 bases, the J end by 10 bases, with 15 bases between. This CDR3 contains 12 residues. CDR1 SGHVS and CDR2 FNYEAQ come from the germline V gene. In nucleotides, the CDR3 is TGTGCCAGCAGCACCCGTTCGGGGCTACAGTACTTC. This encodes CASSTRSGLQYF.

The chain combines TRBV27 with TRBJ1-1; D remains ambiguous. The V gene's germline CDR1 is MNHEY and CDR2 SMNVEV (reference sequence). V was cut by 3 bases and J by 4 bases, with 9 bases left in between. The CDR3 extends over 13 amino acids. CDR3 bases: TGTGCCAGCAGTTTGGGGAGTGTCACTGAAGCTTTCTTT. It codes for CASSLGSVTEAFF.

This chain uses TRBV6-5 with TRBJ1-5, with 10 bases identical to TRBD1. The CDR3 extends over 15 amino acids. Per germline, CDR1 MNHEY and CDR2 SVGAGI. V was clipped by 5 bases and J by 4 bases; unmatched bases: 5. CDR3 nucleotide sequence: TGTGCCAGCAGTCTGGGACAGGGGTCAAATCAGCCCCAGCATTTT. Protein product: CASSLGQGSNQPQHF.

On this clone itself: Within the sample, other DNA sequences also encode this same CDR3. V gene TRBV11-2 combines with J gene TRBJ2-7, with D tentatively TRBD2 (6 bases). V was clipped by 0 bases and J by 7 bases, with 7 bases between them. Germline CDR1 reads SGHAT; CDR2 reads FQNNGV. The CDR3 has 12 amino acids. The CDR3 DNA reads as TGTGCCAGCAGCTTAGAGGGGGGAGAGCAGTACTTC. Protein: CASSLEGGEQYF. Full variable domain (missing parts from reference TRBV11-2 and TRBJ2-7): EAGVAQSPRYKIIEKRQSVAFWCNPISGHATLYWYQQILGQGPKLLIQFQNNGVVDDSQLPKDRFSAERLKGVDSTLKIQPAKLEDSAVYLCASSLEGGEQYFGPGTRLTVT.

Concerning this clone: The same CDR3 arises from other DNA sequences in this sample as well. The chain joins TRBV9 to TRBJ2-7, with D unresolved. Germline assignment: CDR1 SGDLS and CDR2 YYNGEE. Trimming removed 0 bases from V and 0 bases from J, with 10 bases in between. The CDR3 totals 15 residues. The CDR3, as DNA: TGTGCCAGCAGCGTAGAGGGCACGAGCTCCTACGAGCAGTACTTC. Amino acid sequence: CASSVEGTSSYEQYF.

The chain links TRBV9 to TRBJ2-7; D perhaps matches TRBD2 (5 bases). Germline V gene data show CDR1 as SGDLS and CDR2 as YYNGEE. The CDR3 extends over 15 amino acids. With 5 bases removed from V and 2 bases from J, the gap between germline ends came to 17 bases. CDR3 amino acids: CASSYRAVPTYEQYF. The CDR3 bases are TGTGCCAGCAGTTACCGAGCGGTCCCAACCTACGAGCAGTACTTC.

The chain couples TRBV30 to TRBJ2-5; D unresolved. Trimming removed 5 bases from V and 1 base from J, with 11 bases in between. Germline V gene sequence: CDR1 GTSNPN, CDR2 SVGIG (reference sequence). The CDR3 has 13 residues. The CDR3 DNA reads as TGTGCCTGGGAGAACGTAATCCAAGAGACCCAGTACTTC. This gives the protein CAWENVIQETQYF. Full variable domain (rest looked up from reference TRBV30 and TRBJ2-5): SQTIHQWPATLVQPVGSPLSLECTVEGTSNPNLYWYRQAAGRGLQLLFYSVGIGQISSEVPQNLSASRPQDRQFILSSKKLLLSDSGFYLCAWENVIQETQYFGPGTRLLVL.

This chain links TRBV15 with TRBJ2-1, with 7 bases matching TRBD1. Trimming cost V 0 bases and J 7 bases; bases outside gene matches: 6. Germline-derived CDR1 and CDR2 are LNHNV and YYDKDF (reference sequence). This CDR3 contains 15 residues. The CDR3 DNA reads TGTGCCACCAGCAGAGATTTGGGACAGACTAATGAGCAGTTCTTC. Protein: CATSRDLGQTNEQFF.

On this clone: The junction differs from germline at one of its ends, possibly a read error. The V gene is TRBV6-1, the J gene TRBJ1-5; the D gene is possibly TRBD1 (5 bases). Germline CDR1 reads MNHNS; CDR2 reads SASEGT. CDR3 length: 16 amino acids. Written as DNA, the CDR3 is TGTGCCAACAGTGATTTACCGGGACTGAAAAATCAGCCCCAGCATTTT. Encoded protein: CANSDLPGLKNQPQHF.

In its sample, this clone was seen a few times. For the CDR3, the DNA is TGTGCCAGCAGCTTGGACACAGGGGGAAATGAGCAGTTCTTC. This codes for CASSLDTGGNEQFF. V gene TRBV5-4 combines with J gene TRBJ2-1; 8 positions match TRBD1. Germline CDR1 SGHNT, CDR2 YYREEE (reference sequence). The CDR3 runs to 14 residues. Trimming cost V 0 bases and J 7 bases; bases outside gene matches: 3.

The V and J genes are TRBV7-8 and TRBJ2-5; no reliable D call. CDR1 and CDR2 (germline): SGHVS, FQNEAQ. CDR3 size: 15 residues. V was trimmed by 1 base and J by 5 bases, leaving 14 bases between them. DNA of the CDR3: TGTGCCAGCAGCTTAGGAGTACAGCTGGGGGAGACCCAGTACTTC. Protein sequence: CASSLGVQLGETQYF.

The count of this clone is one. The chain combines TRBV11-2 with TRBJ2-5; no clear D gene. Germline lookup yields CDR1 SGHAT and CDR2 FQNNGV. V lost 5 bases and J 5 bases, leaving 12 bases between the germline ends. CDR3 length: 13 amino acids. The CDR3 spells CASSLEYLETQYF. The CDR3 coding sequence is TGTGCCAGCAGCCTTGAATATCTCGAGACCCAGTACTTC.

This chain connects TRBV4-3 to TRBJ2-1; D perhaps matches TRBD2 (7 bases). V dropped 1 base and J dropped 7 bases, with 23 bases sitting between them. Germline V gene data show CDR1 as LGHNA and CDR2 as YSLEER. This CDR3 is 18 amino acids long. CDR3: CASSQASYGLGGLNEQFF. The CDR3 nucleotides are TGCGCCAGCAGCCAAGCCTCGTATGGACTAGGGGGACTGAATGAGCAGTTCTTC.

Details on this clone: The identical CDR3 is also encoded by other nucleotide sequences in the sample. The V call is TRBV5-1, the J call TRBJ1-1; D remains ambiguous. The V and J ends lost 4 bases and 1 base respectively, with 8 bases between them. CDR1 SGHRS and CDR2 YFSETQ come from the germline V gene. The CDR3 consists of 13 residues. CDR3 sequence: CASSPGPNTEAFF. The DNA of the CDR3 is TGCGCCAGCAGCCCCGGGCCGAACACTGAAGCTTTCTTT.

The CDR3 reads CASSEGGEETQYF. CDR3 nucleotides: TGTGCCAGCAGCGAGGGGGGAGAAGAGACCCAGTACTTC. V is TRBV9 and J is TRBJ2-5; D may match TRBD1 or TRBD2 (6 bases each). Germline V CDR1 and CDR2: SGDLS, YYNGEE. The CDR3 totals 13 residues. V shed 3 bases and J shed 3 bases, with 9 bases lying between them.

This chain uses TRBV13 with TRBJ2-7, with 9 nucleotides matching TRBD2. CDR1 PRHDT and CDR2 FYEKMQ come from the germline V gene (reference sequence). V gave up 2 bases and J gave up 5 bases; unmatched junction bases: 10. This CDR3 comprises 16 residues. Here the CDR3 DNA reads TGTGCCAGCAGCTTATATAGCGGGAGTGAGTTGGACGAGCAGTACTTC. Its translation: CASSLYSGSELDEQYF.

The chain uses TRBV6-5 and TRBJ1-1; D might be TRBD1 (5 bases). Germline V gene data show CDR1 as MNHEY and CDR2 as SVGAGI. CDR3 length: 16 residues. The V gene lost 0 bases and the J gene lost 2 bases, with 13 bases spanning the gap. CDR3 protein: CASSYSSWGANTEAFF. The CDR3 DNA reads TGTGCCAGCAGTTACTCTTCGTGGGGCGCCAACACTGAAGCTTTCTTT.

This clone was observed once. V is TRBV7-2 and J is TRBJ2-1; no clear D. CDR3 length: 12 amino acids. Trimming pared 9 bases from V and 7 bases from J, leaving 13 bases between. Germline V lookup: CDR1 SGHTA, CDR2 FQGNSA. The CDR3 reads CASHGLENEQFF. The CDR3 DNA sequence: TGTGCCAGTCACGGGTTGGAGAATGAGCAGTTCTTC. The entire variable domain, with the rest obtained from reference TRBV7-2 and TRBJ2-1, is as follows: GAGVSQSPSNKVTEKGKDVELRCDPISGHTALYWYRQSLGQGLEFLIYFQGNSAPDKSGLPSDRFSAERTGGSVSTLTIQRTQQEDSAVYLCASHGLENEQFFGPGTRLTVL.

Here the CDR3 reads CASSPIGTAAYEQYF. The DNA for the CDR3 is TGTGCCAGCAGCCCCATCGGGACAGCAGCCTACGAGCAGTACTTC. This chain joins TRBV9 and TRBJ2-7, with 7 bases that match TRBD1. The CDR3 consists of 15 residues. CDR1 SGDLS and CDR2 YYNGEE come from the germline V gene. The ends lost 4 bases at V and 2 bases at J; junction bases unmatched: 9.

This clone came up once. The J gene is TRBJ2-7, the V gene TRBV28; perhaps TRBD1 as D (5 bases). The CDR3 contains 13 residues. Germline-derived CDR1 and CDR2 are MDHEN and SYDVKM. V was shortened by 8 bases and J by 3 bases, with 14 bases between the two germline ends. The CDR3 sequence: CASAKTVFYEQYF. DNA for the CDR3: TGTGCCAGCGCAAAGACAGTTTTCTACGAGCAGTACTTC. Full variable domain (outside the CDR3, taken from reference TRBV28 and TRBJ2-7): DVKVTQSSRYLVKRTGEKVFLECVQDMDHENMFWYRQDPGLGLRLIYFSYDVKMKEKGDIPEGYSVSREKKERFSLILESASTNQTSMYLCASAKTVFYEQYFGPGTRLTVT.

CDR3 DNA sequence: TGTGCTCTGGGGGAGTTCCTCTACAATGAGCAGTTCTTC. It is translated as CALGEFLYNEQFF. The rearrangement links TRBV6-6 to TRBJ2-1; D tentatively fits TRBD1 or TRBD2 (5 bases each). From germline, CDR1 is MNHNY and CDR2 SVGAGI (reference sequence). The CDR3 has 13 amino acids.